This TCR beta chain was captured by sequencing in a study of high-grade serous ovarian cancer treatment subgroups. Study context: On average, approximately 14,000 reads and 7,000 to 8,500 unique TCR beta rearrangements were obtained per sample.

Concerning this clone itself: What it recognizes is unknown.

The tumor samples were collected prior to definitive surgery or chemotherapy. Sequencing was performed with immunoSEQ multiplex PCR; in TCRdb, only in-frame clones are kept and a portion is missing. The sample shows some 40,000 clones, about 80% of them seen only once. General study points: Repertoire analysis covered CDR3 alone, not CDR1 or CDR2. TCR relatedness rose with neoantigen level and trended with mutation load. Tumors within one patient showed repertoire similarity of roughly 0.1 to 0.8.

The CDR3 consists of 16 residues. Germline V gene lookup returns CDR1 SGHRS and CDR2 YFSETQ. With 4 bases removed from V and 0 bases from J, the gap between germline ends came to 13 bases. The chain links TRBV5-1 to TRBJ2-2; D gene uncertain. The sequence was obtained from a human donor with high-grade serous ovarian cancer. Material for sequencing was tumor tissue. The CDR3 loop is CASSTDQPTNTGELFF. The CDR3 DNA reads TGCGCCAGCAGCACGGACCAGCCGACGAACACCGGGGAGCTGTTTTTT.